This T cell receptor beta chain derives from a study of identical twins. Germline V gene sequence: CDR1 MGHDK, CDR2 SYGVNS. CDR3 length: 15 amino acids. V was pared by 4 bases and J by 9 bases, with 19 bases between. Points from the study as a whole: Shared out-of-frame alpha sequences (those common to twins) showed excess low generation probability.

Template switching created a universal primer site, and the cDNA included unique molecular identifiers. Via MiXCR, TCRdb re-called the 5' RACE reads, giving one row per CDR3 protein. The sample carries just under 650,000 distinct CDR3 sequences, 7% to 7.5% recorded once. With regard to this clonotype: The target antigen is unknown.

The same sample was also studied in work on yellow fever vaccine responses in identical twins.

The chain links TRBV25-1 to TRBJ1-5; D unresolved. The sequencing sample was made of PBMCs. This clonotype was obtained from a woman younger than 35 in good health. The CDR3 sequence: CASSGTKEHGGPQHF. CDR3 in DNA: TGTGCCAGCAGTGGAACGAAGGAACACGGTGGGCCCCAGCATTTT. Using reference TRBV25-1 and TRBJ1-5 for the parts outside the CDR3, the full variable domain is EADIYQTPRYLVIGTGKKITLECSQTMGHDKMYWYQQDPGMELHLIHYSYGVNSTEKGDLSSESTVSRIRTEHFPLTLESARPSHTSQYLCASSGTKEHGGPQHFGDGTRLSIL.